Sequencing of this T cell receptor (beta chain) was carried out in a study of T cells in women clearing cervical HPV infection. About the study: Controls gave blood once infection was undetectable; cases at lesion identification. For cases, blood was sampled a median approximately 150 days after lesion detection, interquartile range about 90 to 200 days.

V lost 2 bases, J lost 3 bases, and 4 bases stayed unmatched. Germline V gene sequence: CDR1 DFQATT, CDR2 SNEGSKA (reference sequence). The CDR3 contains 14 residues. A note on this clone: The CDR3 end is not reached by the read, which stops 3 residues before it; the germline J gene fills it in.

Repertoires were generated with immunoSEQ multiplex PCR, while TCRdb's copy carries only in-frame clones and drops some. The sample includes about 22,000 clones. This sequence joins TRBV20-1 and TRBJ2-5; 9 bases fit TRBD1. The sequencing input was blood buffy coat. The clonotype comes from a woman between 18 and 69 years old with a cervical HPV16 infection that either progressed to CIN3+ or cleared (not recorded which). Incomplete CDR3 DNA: TGCAGTGCTAGAAGGGGACAGGGAGAAGAGACC. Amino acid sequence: CSARRGQGEET. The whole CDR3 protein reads CSARRGQGEETQYF.